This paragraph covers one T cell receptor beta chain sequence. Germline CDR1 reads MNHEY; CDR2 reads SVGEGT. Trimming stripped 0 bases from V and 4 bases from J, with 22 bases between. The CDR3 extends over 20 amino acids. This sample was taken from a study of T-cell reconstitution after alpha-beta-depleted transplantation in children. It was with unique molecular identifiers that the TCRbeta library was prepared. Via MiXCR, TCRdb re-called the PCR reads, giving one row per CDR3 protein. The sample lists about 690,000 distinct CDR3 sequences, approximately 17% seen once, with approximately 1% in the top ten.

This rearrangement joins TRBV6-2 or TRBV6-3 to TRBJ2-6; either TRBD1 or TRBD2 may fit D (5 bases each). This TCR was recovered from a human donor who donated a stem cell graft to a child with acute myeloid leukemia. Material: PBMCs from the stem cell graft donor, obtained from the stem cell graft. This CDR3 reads CASSYSRGHRSPGGANVLTF. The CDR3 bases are TGTGCCAGCAGTTACTCAAGGGGCCATCGCAGCCCGGGAGGGGCCAACGTCCTGACTTTC.